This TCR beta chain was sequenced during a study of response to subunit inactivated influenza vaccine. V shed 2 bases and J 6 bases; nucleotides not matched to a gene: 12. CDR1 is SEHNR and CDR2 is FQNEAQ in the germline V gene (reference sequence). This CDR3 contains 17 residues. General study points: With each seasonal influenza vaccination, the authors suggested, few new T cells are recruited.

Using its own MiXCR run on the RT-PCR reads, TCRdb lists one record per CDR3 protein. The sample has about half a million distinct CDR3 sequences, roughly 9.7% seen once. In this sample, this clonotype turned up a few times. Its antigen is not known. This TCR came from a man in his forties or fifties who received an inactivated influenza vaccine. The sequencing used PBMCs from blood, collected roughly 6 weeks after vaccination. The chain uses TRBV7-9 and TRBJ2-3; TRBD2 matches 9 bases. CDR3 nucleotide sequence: TGTGCCAGCAGCTTACCTAGACCGGGACTAGCCCCGGATACGCAGTATTTT. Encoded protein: CASSLPRPGLAPDTQYF.